One and the same sample provided the 32 T cell receptor beta chains below, sequenced in a study of cytotoxic CD8 clonotypes in ibrutinib-treated CLL. Only in-frame clones appear in the TCRdb table, and some are missing; sequencing was by immunoSEQ multiplex PCR. The table lists 270,000 or so clones, roughly three quarters of them singletons. The sequencing used PBMCs, collected at disease progression, from a patient treated with ibrutinib. The receptor set was obtained from a human donor with chronic lymphocytic leukemia.

V and J are TRBV13 and TRBJ1-3; D uncertain. The CDR3 sequence is 15 residues long. V lost 4 bases, J lost 0 bases, and 10 bases lay in between. The germline gives CDR1 PRHDT, CDR2 FYEKMQ (reference sequence). CDR3 nucleotide sequence: TGTGCCAGCAGCTCCAGGCATTACTCTGGAAACACCATATATTTT. Residues: CASSSRHYSGNTIYF.

J is TRBJ2-1 and V is TRBV7-2; a weak D match, TRBD2 (6 bases). The CDR3 is made up of 14 amino acids. V was clipped by 3 bases and J by 4 bases, with 10 bases between them. From germline, CDR1 is SGHTA and CDR2 FQGNSA. This CDR3 reads CASSFGTLYNEQFF. The CDR3 DNA sequence: TGTGCCAGCAGCTTCGGGACTTTATACAATGAGCAGTTCTTC.

The V call is TRBV14, the J call TRBJ2-1; 10 bases align to TRBD1. Germline assignment: CDR1 SGHDN and CDR2 FVKESK. The ends lost 5 bases at V and 3 bases at J; junction bases unmatched: 10. This CDR3 is 17 amino acids long. The CDR3 DNA is TGTGCCAGCAGCTCCCAGTGGCGGGACAGGGGCTACAATGAGCAGTTCTTC. Its translation is CASSSQWRDRGYNEQFF.

This clone occurred once. V is TRBV15 and J is TRBJ2-1; D unresolved. In germline, CDR1 is LNHNV, CDR2 YYDKDF (reference sequence). The CDR3 runs to 12 residues. Trimming shortened V by 6 bases and J by 4 bases, and 7 bases separated the two germline ends. The CDR3 loop is CATSAQYNEQFF. In nucleotides, the CDR3 is TGTGCCACCAGTGCACAGTACAATGAGCAGTTCTTC.

J is TRBJ2-7 and V is TRBV27, with D possibly TRBD1 on 6 matching bases. The CDR3 has 14 amino acids. V shed 3 bases and J shed 3 bases, with 12 bases lying between them. Germline-derived CDR1 and CDR2 are MNHEY and SMNVEV (reference sequence). CDR3 DNA: TGTGCCAGCAGTTTCGGGACAAACCTCTACGAGCAGTACTTC. It encodes CASSFGTNLYEQYF.

This clone was seen a handful of times. The chain has TRBV4-2 and TRBJ1-1, with D possibly being TRBD1 (5 bases). Trimming pared 7 bases from V and 10 bases from J, leaving 19 bases between. Germline CDR1 is LGHNA and CDR2 is YNFKEQ. The CDR3 has 13 residues. CDR3 amino acids: CASTSRGDSGAFF. The CDR3 DNA reads TGTGCCAGCACCTCCCGAGGGGATTCAGGAGCTTTCTTT.

The J gene is TRBJ1-5, the V gene TRBV19; TRBD1 matches 8 bases. The CDR3 extends over 16 amino acids. The trim removed 10 bases at V and 6 bases at J, leaving 17 bases unmatched. CDR1 LNHDA and CDR2 SQIVND come from the germline V gene (reference sequence). The CDR3: CATTGLDRGFVQPQHF. The DNA for the CDR3 is TGTGCCACTACAGGATTAGACAGGGGCTTTGTTCAGCCCCAGCATTTT.

A single count supports this clone. The rearrangement joins TRBV13 to TRBJ1-3; 8 bases align to TRBD1. Looked up from germline, CDR1 is PRHDT and CDR2 is FYEKMQ (reference sequence). The CDR3 spans 17 residues. J lost 0 bases, V lost 5 bases, and 9 bases had no gene match. The CDR3 DNA sequence: TGTGCCAGCAGCACGGCGACAGGGGCCTTCTCTGGAAACACCATATATTTT. Its translation: CASSTATGAFSGNTIYF. Full variable domain (remainder filled in from reference TRBV13 and TRBJ1-3): AAGVIQSPRHLIKEKRETATLKCYPIPRHDTVYWYQQGPGQDPQFLISFYEKMQSDKGSIPDRFSAQQFSDYHSELNMSSLELGDSALYFCASSTATGAFSGNTIYFGEGSWLTVV.

This clone was seen more than once but under ten times. This chain links TRBV4-1 with TRBJ2-3; the D gene is possibly TRBD2 (6 bases). V was trimmed by 4 bases and J by 2 bases, leaving 13 bases between them. This CDR3 comprises 15 residues. In germline, CDR1 is MGHRA, CDR2 YSYEKL. The DNA for the CDR3 is TGCGCCAGCAGCCTCGGGACTGGGTCCACAGATACGCAGTATTTT. It yields the protein CASSLGTGSTDTQYF.

V usage is TRBV2 and J usage is TRBJ2-7; D is unresolved. CDR3 length equals 13 residues. The V gene lost 0 bases and the J gene lost 7 bases, with 10 bases spanning the gap. CDR1 and CDR2 (germline): SNHLY, FYNNEI. CDR3 residues: CASSEAWIREQYF. As DNA, the CDR3 is TGTGCCAGCAGTGAAGCGTGGATTCGGGAGCAGTACTTC.

The chain recombines TRBV27 with TRBJ2-7; unclear D gene. CDR1 is MNHEY and CDR2 is SMNVEV in the germline V gene (reference sequence). Trimming cost V 5 bases and J 2 bases, with 13 bases left between them. This CDR3 is built from 14 residues. CDR3 in amino acids: CASSPHLGAYEQYF. The CDR3 DNA follows: TGTGCCAGCAGTCCCCATCTAGGAGCCTACGAGCAGTACTTC.

The gene calls are TRBV9 and TRBJ2-7; the D gene is possibly TRBD1 (5 bases). The CDR3 covers 15 residues. Germline-derived CDR1 and CDR2 are SGDLS and YYNGEE. V shed 1 base and J shed 0 bases, with 11 bases lying between them. CDR3 nucleotides: TGTGCCAGCAGCGTACTCTCGGACACCTCCTACGAGCAGTACTTC. Translated: CASSVLSDTSYEQYF.

The rearrangement joins TRBV9 to TRBJ2-3, with 8 bases identical to TRBD2. The CDR3 covers 17 residues. Per the germline V gene, CDR1 is SGDLS and CDR2 is YYNGEE. V trimming: 0 bases; J trimming: 2 bases; junction bases outside the gene matches: 8. The CDR3 region has the DNA TGTGCCAGCAGCGTAGTGCCTAGCGGGTACACCACAGATACGCAGTATTTT. Translation: CASSVVPSGYTTDTQYF.

V is TRBV7-2 and J is TRBJ2-7, with D possibly being TRBD2 (6 bases). V lost 1 base to trimming and J lost 3 bases, with 13 bases between them. The CDR3 totals 15 residues. Germline V CDR1 and CDR2: SGHTA, FQGNSA. CDR3 region: CASSLGVAEFYEQYF. The CDR3 DNA reads TGTGCCAGCAGCTTAGGGGTAGCGGAGTTCTACGAGCAGTACTTC.

The J gene is TRBJ2-3, the V gene TRBV18; D possibly corresponds to TRBD1 (6 bases). The ends were cut back, 0 bases at V and 2 bases at J, with 9 bases in the middle. The CDR3 has 15 residues. From germline, CDR1 is KGHSH and CDR2 LQKENI. The CDR3 is CASSPPSGVTDTQYF. The DNA of the CDR3 is TGTGCCAGCTCACCACCCTCAGGGGTCACAGATACGCAGTATTTT.

This sequence joins TRBV7-3 and TRBJ2-3; 8 bases are a match to TRBD2. The length of the CDR3 is 14 residues. V lost 5 bases to trimming and J lost 3 bases; unmatched junction nucleotides: 4. Germline loops: CDR1 SGHTA, CDR2 FQGTGA. CDR3 nucleotide sequence: TGTGCCAGCAGCCCCCCGGGGGGGACAGATACGCAGTATTTT. Translated, it gives CASSPPGGTDTQYF.

CDR3 in amino acids: CASSLGAGAATYEQYF. CDR3 nucleotide sequence: TGTGCCAGCAGCTTAGGTGCGGGGGCGGCCACCTACGAGCAGTACTTC. The genes are TRBV7-8 and TRBJ2-7; tentative D call: TRBD2 (7 bases). V dropped 1 base and J dropped 2 bases, with 15 bases sitting between them. Germline V gives CDR1 SGHVS, CDR2 FQNEAQ. The CDR3 sequence is 16 residues long.

The rearrangement links TRBV4-1 to TRBJ1-5, with a weak D call TRBD1 (6 bases). The CDR3 runs 15 residues. Germline CDR1 and CDR2: MGHRA and YSYEKL. Trimming cost V 0 bases and J 4 bases, with 10 bases left between them. CDR3 residues: CASSQDGGPNQPQHF. The CDR3 nucleotides are TGCGCCAGCAGCCAAGATGGGGGGCCGAATCAGCCCCAGCATTTT.

This clone has a handful of counts. V and J are TRBV6-5 and TRBJ2-2; D tentatively fits TRBD1 or TRBD2 (5 bases each). V was clipped by 6 bases and J by 4 bases, with 9 bases between them. The CDR3 consists of 13 residues. CDR1 and CDR2 (germline): MNHEY, SVGAGI. CDR3 sequence (DNA): TGTGCCAGCAGCCGGGGCTTCACCGGGGAGCTGTTTTTT. It codes for CASSRGFTGELFF.

J is TRBJ2-5 and V is TRBV2; D call uncertain. There are 11 residues in the CDR3. Germline V CDR1 and CDR2: SNHLY, FYNNEI. Trimming removed 3 bases from V and 5 bases from J, with 4 bases in between. The CDR3 protein is CASSDEETQYF. The CDR3 nucleotides read TGTGCCAGCAGTGACGAGGAGACCCAGTACTTC.

This chain connects TRBV29-1 to TRBJ1-1; TRBD1 agrees at 8 bases. The CDR3 runs to 14 residues. V shed 4 bases and J 1 base; nucleotides not matched to a gene: 5. Germline V gives CDR1 SQVTM, CDR2 ANQGSEA. CDR3 in DNA: TGCAGCGTTGCCCGACAGGGGCCGAACACTGAAGCTTTCTTT. Its translation is CSVARQGPNTEAFF.

CDR3 residues: CASSPTRAGSIQYF. CDR3 sequence (DNA): TGTGCCAGCTCACCAACTCGGGCAGGCAGCATTCAGTACTTC. The rearrangement links TRBV18 to TRBJ2-4; no reliable D call. The germline CDR1 and CDR2 sequences are KGHSH and LQKENI. The V end was cut by 2 bases, the J end by 9 bases, with 14 bases between. The CDR3 consists of 14 residues.

This CDR3 is CASSLDRAYEQYF. Here the CDR3 DNA reads TGCGCCAGCAGCTTGGACAGGGCCTACGAGCAGTACTTC. This chain links TRBV5-1 with TRBJ2-7, with TRBD1 as a possible D gene (6 bases). Per the germline V gene, CDR1 is SGHRS and CDR2 is YFSETQ. Between the trimmed V and J ends, which lost 0 bases and 2 bases, there was a span of 6 bases. The CDR3 is 13 residues long.

The chain couples TRBV10-3 to TRBJ2-1; the match to TRBD2 covers 11 bases. CDR3 length: 19 residues. In germline, CDR1 is ENHRY, CDR2 SYGVKD. V was pared by 5 bases and J by 0 bases, with 12 bases of the junction left unmatched. The CDR3 bases are TGTGCCATCAGTCCTGCTGGGACTAGCGGAAATAGCTCCTACAATGAGCAGTTCTTC. Its protein is CAISPAGTSGNSSYNEQFF.

The chain combines TRBV11-2 with TRBJ2-3, with 16 bases matching TRBD2. Unmatched junction bases numbered 6, after V lost 4 bases and J lost 5 bases. Germline assignment: CDR1 SGHAT and CDR2 FQNNGV. This CDR3 region has 17 residues. The CDR3 DNA is TGTGCCAGCAGCTCGGGACTAGCGGGGGGGCCCGTAGATACGCAGTATTTT. This encodes CASSSGLAGGPVDTQYF.

This CDR3 reads CASSTSGTSGLREQFF. For the CDR3, the DNA is TGCGCCAGCTCAACTTCCGGGACTAGCGGCCTTCGGGAGCAGTTCTTC. This rearrangement joins TRBV5-1 to TRBJ2-1, with 11 bases aligning to TRBD2. V lost 7 bases, J lost 10 bases, and 16 bases stayed unmatched. The CDR3 has 16 residues. The V gene's germline CDR1 is SGHRS and CDR2 YFSETQ.

J is TRBJ2-5 and V is TRBV5-1, with 7 bases aligning to TRBD1. The germline V gene encodes CDR1 SGHRS and CDR2 YFSETQ. The CDR3 consists of 15 residues. The V and J ends lost 4 bases and 0 bases, in that order; junction bases with no gene match: 6. CDR3 coding DNA: TGCGCCAGCAGCATCCGGGACAGTAACCAAGAGACCCAGTACTTC. Amino acids: CASSIRDSNQETQYF. Complete variable domain (other parts from reference TRBV5-1 and TRBJ2-5): KAGVTQTPRYLIKTRGQQVTLSCSPISGHRSVSWYQQTPGQGLQFLFEYFSETQRNKGNFPGRFSGRQFSNSRSEMNVSTLELGDSALYLCASSIRDSNQETQYFGPGTRLLVL.

The chain combines TRBV28 with TRBJ2-1; possible D gene TRBD2, 6 bases. The V and J ends lost 5 bases and 7 bases respectively, with 24 bases between them. Germline assignment: CDR1 MDHEN and CDR2 SYDVKM. The CDR3 sequence is 17 residues long. The CDR3 DNA reads TGTGCCAGCAGTCCTTCGGGGCCGGGAGCCGTAGGTAATGAGCAGTTCTTC. Amino acid sequence: CASSPSGPGAVGNEQFF.

The chain employs TRBV7-9 and TRBJ1-2; tentative D call: TRBD1 (5 bases). Trimming took 1 base from V and 6 from J, leaving 6 bases between them. This CDR3 comprises 12 residues. Germline values: CDR1 SEHNR, CDR2 FQNEAQ (reference sequence). CDR3 amino acids: CASSLEQDGYTF. In DNA form, the CDR3 reads TGTGCCAGCAGCTTAGAACAGGATGGCTACACCTTC.

This sequence joins TRBV10-3 and TRBJ1-1, with D perhaps TRBD1 (5 bases). Trimming took off 6 bases at V and 7 bases at J, with 27 bases between the two ends. The CDR3 covers 17 residues. Germline CDR1 reads ENHRY; CDR2 reads SYGVKD. DNA of the CDR3: TGTGCCATCAGCCCTCCAAAACTACACGGGGGAGGAGGTGAAGCTTTCTTT. Protein: CAISPPKLHGGGGEAFF.

V gene TRBV7-3 combines with J gene TRBJ2-3; 7 bases agree with TRBD1. The CDR3 sequence is 16 residues long. The V and J ends lost 2 bases and 1 base, in that order; junction bases with no gene match: 6. CDR1 and CDR2 from the germline V gene are SGHTA and FQGTGA. The CDR3 loop is CASSLLRGLGTDTQYF. In DNA, the CDR3 is TGTGCCAGCAGCTTACTCAGGGGGTTGGGCACAGATACGCAGTATTTT.

V gene TRBV11-3 combines with J gene TRBJ2-1; either TRBD1 or TRBD2 may fit D (6 bases each). V was pared by 2 bases and J by 3 bases, with 11 bases between. Germline-derived CDR1 and CDR2 are SGHNT and YENEEA. There are 15 residues in the CDR3. DNA for the CDR3: TGTGCCAGCAGCTTAAGGGGGGACATCTACAATGAGCAGTTCTTC. This gives the protein CASSLRGDIYNEQFF.